Listed below are T cell receptor beta chains from one sample, sequenced in a study of CD8+ T cells in alopecia areata. Some clones are missing from TCRdb's copy, which holds only in-frame ones; the method was immunoSEQ multiplex PCR. The sample includes roughly 250,000 clones, less than 80% seen only once; the top ten take around 1.2%. Sample: CD4+ T cells sorted from blood, taken at week 0. The origin of the receptors is a human donor with alopecia areata. CDR3s include the opening cysteine and the closing phenylalanine or tryptophan. The D gene is left open where the match is weak. Clone sizes are given selectively: once, few, many, or a class where the clone is expanded.

-	TRBV30	TRBJ1-5	-	TGTGCCTGGAGTGTTTTTGGGGCTGGGGCTTCCAATCAGCCCCAGCATTTT	CAWSVFGAGASNQPQHF
-	TRBV29-1	TRBJ2-2	-	TGCAGCGTTGGAAGGACGGACACCGGGGAGCTGTTTTTT	CSVGRTDTGELFF
-	TRBV30	TRBJ1-2	-	TGTGCCTGGAGTGTGGCAGCCGGTGGCTACACCTTC	CAWSVAAGGYTF
-	TRBV2	TRBJ1-1	-	TGTGCCAGCAGTTCCAGGCGGAGGAACACTGAAGCTTTCTTT	CASSSRRRNTEAFF
-	TRBV6-5	TRBJ1-2	TRBD1	TGTGCCAGCAGGACGACCGGGACAGGGATCCGAGGCTACACCTTC	CASRTTGTGIRGYTF
-	TRBV7-3	TRBJ2-2	TRBD2	TGTGCCAGCAGCTCTAGCGGTGGGCACACCGGGGAGCTGTTTTTT	CASSSSGGHTGELFF
-	TRBV30	TRBJ2-1	TRBD1	TGTGCCTGGATTAGACAGGGGATTTGGCATGAGCAGTTCTTC	CAWIRQGIWHEQFF
-	TRBV11-1	TRBJ1-1	-	TGTGCCAGCAGCTTGAAGGCGAACACTGAAGCTTTCTTT	CASSLKANTEAFF
-	TRBV25-1	TRBJ2-3	-	TGTGCCAGCAGTGAACGAGCGAGCACAGATACGCAGTATTTT	CASSERASTDTQYF
few	TRBV7-2	TRBJ1-2	-	TGTGCCAGCAGCTTAAGGGAGTATGGCTACACCTTC	CASSLREYGYTF
-	TRBV9	TRBJ2-3	TRBD1	TGTGCCAGCAGCAAAAGGACAGGGGTAGGCACAGATACGCAGTATTTT	CASSKRTGVGTDTQYF
once	TRBV14	TRBJ2-7	-	TGTGCCAGCAGCCTCCAGACATCTTCCTACGAGCAGTACTTC	CASSLQTSSYEQYF
-	TRBV30	TRBJ2-7	TRBD1	TGTGCCGGGGAGAACGGGACAGGTTCTGGGGAGCAGTACTTC	CAGENGTGSGEQYF
once	TRBV2	TRBJ1-1	-	TGTGCCAGCAAGCTTCCAGGGAACACTGAAGCTTTCTTT	CASKLPGNTEAFF
-	TRBV29-1	TRBJ1-1	-	TGCAGCGTTGAGGTACAGTTGAACACTGAAGCTTTCTTT	CSVEVQLNTEAFF
few	TRBV6-6	TRBJ2-7	-	TGTGCCAGCAGCCAGGGACCCTACGAGCAGTACTTC	CASSQGPYEQYF
-	TRBV29-1	TRBJ1-2	TRBD1	TGCAGCGTTGTCCAGGGGGTCTATGGCTACACCTTC	CSVVQGVYGYTF
-	TRBV5-1	TRBJ2-3	TRBD2	TGCGCCAGCAGCTTGGGACTAGCAACTAGCACAGATACGCAGTATTTT	CASSLGLATSTDTQYF
-	TRBV29-1	TRBJ2-5	-	TGCAGCGTTGGGTTCCGGGGAGAGACCCAGTACTTC	CSVGFRGETQYF
-	TRBV29-1	TRBJ2-7	-	TGCAGCGTTGACGTGCCGCCCTCCTACGAGCAGTACTTC	CSVDVPPSYEQYF
-	TRBV9	TRBJ1-1	-	TGTGCCAGCAGCGTAGGGATCGGCCTCATGAACACTGAAGCTTTCTTT	CASSVGIGLMNTEAFF
-	TRBV5-6	TRBJ2-7	TRBD1	TGTGCCAGCAGCCGCCGGACAGGGGTCTTGCACGAGCAGTACTTC	CASSRRTGVLHEQYF
-	TRBV11-2	TRBJ2-7	-	TGTGCCAGCAGCTTACTCGGGCAGGGAGGCCACGAGCAGTACTTC	CASSLLGQGGHEQYF
-	TRBV30	TRBJ2-3	TRBD2	TGTGCCTGGATAGCAGCGGGAAGCACAGATACGCAGTATTTT	CAWIAAGSTDTQYF
-	TRBV18	TRBJ1-1	-	TGTGCCAGCTCACCACCGCAGGCAATTGAAGCTTTCTTT	CASSPPQAIEAFF
-	TRBV6-1	TRBJ2-7	-	TGTGCCAGCAGTGAAGGCCAACGTCTAGCGCAGCGGTACTTC	CASSEGQRLAQRYF
-	TRBV5-6	TRBJ1-1	-	TGTGCCAGCAGCCCGGACCTGAACACTGAAGCTTTCTTT	CASSPDLNTEAFF
-	TRBV6-5	TRBJ2-7	-	TGTGCCAGCAGCCGGGGGACCTACGAGCAGTACTTC	CASSRGTYEQYF
-	TRBV30	TRBJ1-1	-	TGTGCCTGGAACCGCGGGAACACTGAAGCTTTCTTT	CAWNRGNTEAFF
-	TRBV6-5	TRBJ1-5	-	TGTGCCAGCAGGGAAGGCCGATATCAGCCCCAGCATTTT	CASREGRYQPQHF
-	TRBV9	TRBJ2-7	-	TGTGCCAGCAGCGTACAGGGTAGCAGCTACGAGCAGTACTTC	CASSVQGSSYEQYF
-	TRBV5-6	TRBJ1-6	TRBD1	TGTGCCAGCAGCTTGGTCGTACGGGACAGGGAAAATTCACCCCTCCACTTT	CASSLVVRDRENSPLHF
-	TRBV2	TRBJ1-6	-	TGTGCCAGCAGTGAAGAATCGAGAGGGGTTCGATCACCCCTCCACTTT	CASSEESRGVRSPLHF
-	TRBV7-2	TRBJ2-3	-	TGTGCCAGCAGCTTAACGTTCTCAGATACGCAGTATTTT	CASSLTFSDTQYF
-	TRBV29-1	TRBJ2-1	TRBD1	TGCAGCGTTGTGAGGGGGCACAATTACAATGAGCAGTTCTTC	CSVVRGHNYNEQFF
-	TRBV10-3	TRBJ2-2	-	TGCGCCATCCTAGGCGCGGGGAACACCGGGGAGCTGTTTTTT	CAILGAGNTGELFF
once	TRBV30	TRBJ2-3	-	TGTGCCTGGAGTGGCCCAGACAGGAATACGCAGTATTTT	CAWSGPDRNTQYF
-	TRBV30	TRBJ1-2	TRBD1	TGTGCCTGGAGTGCGGGACAGTTCTATGGCTACACCTTC	CAWSAGQFYGYTF
few	TRBV29-1	TRBJ1-1	-	TGCAGCGTTGGTCCGGCAGGGGTAGGACCTACGAACACTGAAGCTTTCTTT	CSVGPAGVGPTNTEAFF
few	TRBV7-2	TRBJ2-7	-	TGTGCCAGCAGCTTAGAACGGCCGCGGGAGCAGTACTTC	CASSLERPREQYF
-	TRBV29-1	TRBJ2-1	-	TGCAGCGTTCGGTTCTCCTACAATGAGCAGTTCTTC	CSVRFSYNEQFF
many	TRBV4-1	TRBJ2-7	TRBD1	TGCGCCAGCAGCCAAGATTGGGGTGCTGGGACAGGGGTTCCCGAGCAGTACTTC	CASSQDWGAGTGVPEQYF
-	TRBV5-4	TRBJ1-1	TRBD1	TGTGCCAGCAGCCAAAGACAGGGGCTGAACACTGAAGCTTTCTTT	CASSQRQGLNTEAFF
-	TRBV30	TRBJ1-2	TRBD1	TGTGCCTGGAGTCAAGCAGGGGGCCGTGGCTACACCTTC	CAWSQAGGRGYTF
-	TRBV29-1	TRBJ2-5	TRBD2	TGCAGCGTTGATTTCACCAGACTAGCGGGGGTTGAGACCCAGTACTTC	CSVDFTRLAGVETQYF
-	TRBV7-9	TRBJ1-6	-	TGTGCCAGCAGCCCCCTTATGGAGAATTCACCCCTCCACTTT	CASSPLMENSPLHF
-	TRBV30	TRBJ2-6	-	TGTGCCTGGTCGTGGTCGGGGGCCAACGTCCTGACTTTC	CAWSWSGANVLTF
-	TRBV7-2	TRBJ2-7	TRBD2	TGTGCCAGCAGCTCACCCGGACTAGCGGGGGCGTACGAGCAGTACTTC	CASSSPGLAGAYEQYF
-	TRBV25-1	TRBJ2-7	TRBD1	TGTGCCAGCGCTTCGACAGGGCTCGTCTACGAGCAGTACTTC	CASASTGLVYEQYF
-	TRBV15	TRBJ2-5	-	TGTGCCACCAGCAGAGATCCGTTAGAGACCCAGTACTTC	CATSRDPLETQYF
-	TRBV30	TRBJ1-2	-	TGTGCCTGGAGTGTGCTAACAGGGTTGGATAGGACCTTC	CAWSVLTGLDRTF
few	TRBV5-6	TRBJ1-6	TRBD1	TGTGCCAGCAGCGTGCTGACAGGGGGAAGTTCACCCCTCCACTTT	CASSVLTGGSSPLHF
few	TRBV19	TRBJ2-1	TRBD1	TGTGCCAGCCCCGGGACAGGGCCGATCAATGAGCAGTTCTTC	CASPGTGPINEQFF
few	TRBV4-2	TRBJ2-7	TRBD2	TGTGCCAGCAGCCAAGAACTAGCGGGGACCCTAAACGAGCAGTACTTC	CASSQELAGTLNEQYF
-	TRBV30	TRBJ2-7	TRBD1	TGTGCCTGGAGTGGTAGGACAGGGGCCTCCTACGAGCAGTACTTC	CAWSGRTGASYEQYF
-	TRBV29-1	TRBJ1-4	-	TGCAGCGTTGCCCAGGTGGATGAAAAACTGTTTTTT	CSVAQVDEKLFF
-	TRBV29-1	TRBJ1-2	-	TGCAGCTTGACCCCGGCCCCCACATATGGCTACACCTTC	CSLTPAPTYGYTF